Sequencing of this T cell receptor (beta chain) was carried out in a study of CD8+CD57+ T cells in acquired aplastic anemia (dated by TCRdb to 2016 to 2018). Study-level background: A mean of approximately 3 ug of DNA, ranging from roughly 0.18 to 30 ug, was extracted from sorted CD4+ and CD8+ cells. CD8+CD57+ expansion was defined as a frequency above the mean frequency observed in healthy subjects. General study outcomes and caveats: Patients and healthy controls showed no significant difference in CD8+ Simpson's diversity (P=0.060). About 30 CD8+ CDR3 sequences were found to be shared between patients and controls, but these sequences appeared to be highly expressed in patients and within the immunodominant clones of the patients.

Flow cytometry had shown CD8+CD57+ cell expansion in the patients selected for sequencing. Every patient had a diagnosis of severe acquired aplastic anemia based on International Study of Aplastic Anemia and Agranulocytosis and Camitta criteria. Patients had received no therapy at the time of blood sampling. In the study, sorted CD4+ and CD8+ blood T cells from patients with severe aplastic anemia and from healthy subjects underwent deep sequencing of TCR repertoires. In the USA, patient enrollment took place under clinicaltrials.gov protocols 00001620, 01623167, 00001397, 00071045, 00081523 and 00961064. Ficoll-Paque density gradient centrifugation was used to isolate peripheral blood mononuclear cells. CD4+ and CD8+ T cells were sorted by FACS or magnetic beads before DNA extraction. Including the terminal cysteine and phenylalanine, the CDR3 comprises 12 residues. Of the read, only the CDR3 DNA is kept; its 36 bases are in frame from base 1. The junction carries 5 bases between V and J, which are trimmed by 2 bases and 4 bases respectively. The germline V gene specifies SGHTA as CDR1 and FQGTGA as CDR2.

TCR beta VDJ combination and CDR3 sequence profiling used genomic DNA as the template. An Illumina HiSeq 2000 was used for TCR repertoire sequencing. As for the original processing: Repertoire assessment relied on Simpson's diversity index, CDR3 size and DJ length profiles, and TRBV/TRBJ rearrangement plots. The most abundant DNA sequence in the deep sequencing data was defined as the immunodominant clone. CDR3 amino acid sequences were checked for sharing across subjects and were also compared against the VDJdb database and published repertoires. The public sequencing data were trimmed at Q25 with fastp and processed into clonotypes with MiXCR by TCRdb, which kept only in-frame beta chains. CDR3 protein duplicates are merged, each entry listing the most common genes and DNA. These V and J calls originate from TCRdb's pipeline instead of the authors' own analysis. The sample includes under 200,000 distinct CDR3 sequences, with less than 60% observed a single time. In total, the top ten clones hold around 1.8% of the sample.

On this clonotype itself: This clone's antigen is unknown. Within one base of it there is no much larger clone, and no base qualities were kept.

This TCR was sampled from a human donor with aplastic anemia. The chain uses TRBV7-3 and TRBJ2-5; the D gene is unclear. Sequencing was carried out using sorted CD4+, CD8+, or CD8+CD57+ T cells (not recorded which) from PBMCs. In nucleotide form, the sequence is TGTGCCAGCAGCTTAGACGGAGAGACCCAGTACTTC. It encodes CASSLDGETQYF.